What follows are 8 T cell receptor beta chains derived from one specimen sequenced in a study of lymphopenia after photon versus proton radiotherapy. Measured with immunoSEQ multiplex PCR; TCRdb has only the in-frame clones, and not every one. The sample lists 150,000 to 200,000 clones; 80% to 90% were seen once. The sample consisted of peripheral blood, taken from a patient treated with photon-based radiotherapy. Source of these receptors: a man aged 50 to 59 with gastric cancer.

The genes are TRBV30 and TRBJ1-1; 7 bases are a match to TRBD1. J was trimmed by 5 bases and V by 2 bases; bases with no gene match: 5. This CDR3 region has 13 residues. Germline V gene data show CDR1 as GTSNPN and CDR2 as SVGIG (reference sequence). In DNA, the CDR3 is TGTGCCTGGAGTTCGGAGGGGGCGACTGAAGCTTTCTTT. The encoded protein is CAWSSEGATEAFF.

The chain employs TRBV7-3 and TRBJ2-2; 13 positions agree with TRBD2. Trimming cost V 0 bases and J 7 bases; bases outside gene matches: 8. CDR1 and CDR2 (germline): SGHTA, FQGTGA. This CDR3 comprises 18 residues. Written as DNA, the CDR3 is TGTGCCAGCAGCTTAACTCCTGGACTAGCGGGAGCGGTCGGGGAGCTGTTTTTT. Residues: CASSLTPGLAGAVGELFF.

The rearrangement uses TRBV19 and TRBJ2-1; D is possibly TRBD2 (6 bases). V was clipped by 3 bases and J by 3 bases, with 9 bases between them. In germline, CDR1 is LNHDA, CDR2 SQIVND (reference sequence). The CDR3 sequence is 14 residues long. Here the CDR3 reads CASSMGRDYNEQFF. The CDR3 DNA sequence: TGTGCCAGTAGTATGGGGCGGGACTACAATGAGCAGTTCTTC.

Here the CDR3 DNA reads TGTGCCAGCAGCTCGGGGAGGGCGTCCTACGAGCAGTACTTC. Its translation: CASSSGRASYEQYF. The V gene is TRBV7-2, the J gene TRBJ2-7; 7 positions match TRBD2. The trim removed 4 bases at V and 1 base at J, leaving 4 bases unmatched. Germline CDR1 SGHTA, CDR2 FQGNSA. This CDR3 region has 14 residues.

The chain uses TRBV6-5 and TRBJ2-7, with D hard to call. The V and J ends lost 6 bases and 6 bases respectively, with 9 bases between them. The CDR3 is 11 residues long. Germline CDR1 MNHEY, CDR2 SVGAGI. The CDR3 loop is CASRISGEQYF. The CDR3, as DNA: TGTGCCAGCAGGATTTCGGGCGAGCAGTACTTC.

V gene TRBV19 combines with J gene TRBJ2-2; 9 bases align to TRBD2. Trimming at V came to 0 bases and at J to 4 bases, leaving 6 bases not matched to a gene. CDR1 is LNHDA, CDR2 SQIVND, per germline (reference sequence). CDR3 length equals 17 residues. Here the CDR3 reads CASSIDRAAGGTGELFF. CDR3 coding DNA: TGTGCCAGTAGTATAGATCGGGCAGCGGGGGGCACCGGGGAGCTGTTTTTT. The full variable domain, rest sourced from reference TRBV19 and TRBJ2-2, is DGGITQSPKYLFRKEGQNVTLSCEQNLNHDAMYWYRQDPGQGLRLIYYSQIVNDFQKGDIAEGYSVSREKKESFPLTVTSAQKNPTAFYLCASSIDRAAGGTGELFFGEGSRLTVL.

This rearrangement joins TRBV6-6 to TRBJ1-1; tentatively, D is TRBD1 (6 bases). V gave up 0 bases and J gave up 8 bases, with 13 bases separating them. The CDR3 totals 14 residues. Per germline, CDR1 MNHNY and CDR2 SVGAGI (reference sequence). The CDR3: CASSYSPYRAEAFF. DNA of the CDR3: TGTGCCAGCAGTTACTCGCCTTACAGGGCGGAAGCTTTCTTT.

This clone was seen more than once but under ten times. The chain employs TRBV14 and TRBJ1-2, with 8 positions matching TRBD1. After removal of 0 bases from V and 7 bases from J, the junction contained 7 bases not matched to a gene. This CDR3 is 15 amino acids long. From germline, CDR1 is SGHDN and CDR2 FVKESK. The CDR3: CASSQDRPGGSGYTF. The CDR3 DNA is TGTGCCAGCAGCCAAGATCGGCCAGGGGGCTCTGGCTACACCTTC. Full variable domain (outside the CDR3, taken from reference TRBV14 and TRBJ1-2): EAGVTQFPSHSVIEKGQTVTLRCDPISGHDNLYWYRRVMGKEIKFLLHFVKESKQDESGMPNNRFLAERTGGTYSTLKVQPAELEDSGVYFCASSQDRPGGSGYTFGSGTRLTVV.